This entry features one T cell receptor beta chain sequence. The antigen is undetermined. This entry belongs to a study of a mutant IDH1 vaccine in newly diagnosed glioma. As for the study in general: Sex distribution of treated patients was roughly 60% male and about 38% female; mean age was around 40 years. Most patients had received both radiotherapy and temozolomide, the prior options being radiotherapy, temozolomide, or both. General study points: Among patients, roughly 93% showed immune responses induced by the vaccine. Apparently, pseudoprogression bore no relation to changes among the top peripheral T cell clonotypes.

Germline CDR1 reads SGHTA; CDR2 reads FQGNSA. V was shortened by 4 bases and J by 2 bases, with 9 bases between the two germline ends. The length of the CDR3 is 13 residues. Data came from immunoSEQ multiplex PCR; TCRdb stores just in-frame clones and leaves some out. The sample includes 40,000 or so clones, just under 95% seen only once; the top ten take over 15%. As to time point: baseline, week 1 (first vaccination visit). Treatment in this sample: pre-vaccination baseline after standard-of-care therapy. The genes are TRBV7-2 and TRBJ2-7; a possible D gene is TRBD1 (6 bases). This clonotype was sampled from a man between 18 and 29 years old with glioma. The sample was PBMCs, taken from a glioma patient treated with radiotherapy, temozolomide or both. The CDR3 nucleotides read TGTGCCAGCAGCTCCGGGACACCCTACGAGCAGTACTTC. Its translation is CASSSGTPYEQYF.